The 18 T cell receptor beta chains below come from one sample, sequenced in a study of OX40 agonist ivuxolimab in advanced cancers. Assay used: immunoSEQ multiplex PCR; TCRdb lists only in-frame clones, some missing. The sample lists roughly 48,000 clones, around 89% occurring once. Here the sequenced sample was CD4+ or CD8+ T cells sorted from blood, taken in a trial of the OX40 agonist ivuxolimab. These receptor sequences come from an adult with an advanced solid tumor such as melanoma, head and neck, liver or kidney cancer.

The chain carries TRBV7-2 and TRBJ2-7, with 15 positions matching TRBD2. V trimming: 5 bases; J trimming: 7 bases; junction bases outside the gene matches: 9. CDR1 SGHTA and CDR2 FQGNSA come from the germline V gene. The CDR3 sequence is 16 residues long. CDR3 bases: TGTGCCAGCAGCGAGGGACTAGCGGGAGGCTTAAGTGAGCAGTACTTC. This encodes CASSEGLAGGLSEQYF.

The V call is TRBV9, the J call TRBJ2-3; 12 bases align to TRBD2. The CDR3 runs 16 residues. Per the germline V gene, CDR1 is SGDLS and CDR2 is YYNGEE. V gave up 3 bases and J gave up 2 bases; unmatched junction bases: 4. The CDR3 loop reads CASSGTSGMVTDTQYF. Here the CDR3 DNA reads TGTGCCAGCAGCGGGACTAGCGGGATGGTCACAGATACGCAGTATTTT.

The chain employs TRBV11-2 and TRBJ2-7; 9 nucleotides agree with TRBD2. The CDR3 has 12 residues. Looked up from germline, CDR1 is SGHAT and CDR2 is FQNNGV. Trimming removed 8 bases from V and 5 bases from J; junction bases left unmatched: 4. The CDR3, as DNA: TGTGCCAGCGCTAGCGGGACCAACGAGCAGTACTTC. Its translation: CASASGTNEQYF.

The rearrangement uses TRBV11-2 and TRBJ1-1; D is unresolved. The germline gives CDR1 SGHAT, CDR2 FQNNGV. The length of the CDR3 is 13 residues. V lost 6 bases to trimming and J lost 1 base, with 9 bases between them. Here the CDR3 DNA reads TGTGCCAGCAGGACCCACACGAACACTGAAGCTTTCTTT. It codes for CASRTHTNTEAFF.

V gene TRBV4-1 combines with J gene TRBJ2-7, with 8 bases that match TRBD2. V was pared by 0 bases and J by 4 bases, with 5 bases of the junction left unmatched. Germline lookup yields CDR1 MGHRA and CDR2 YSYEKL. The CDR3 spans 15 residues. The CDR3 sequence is CASSQEGLAGYEQYF. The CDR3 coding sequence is TGCGCCAGCAGCCAAGAAGGACTAGCAGGTTACGAGCAGTACTTC.

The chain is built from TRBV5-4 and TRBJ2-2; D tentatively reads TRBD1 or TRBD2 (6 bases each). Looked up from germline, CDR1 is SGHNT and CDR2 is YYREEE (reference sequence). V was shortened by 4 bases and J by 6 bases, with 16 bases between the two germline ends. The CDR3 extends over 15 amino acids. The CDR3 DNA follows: TGTGCCAGCAGCCAGATGTTGGGGGGCTCCGGGGAGCTGTTTTTT. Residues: CASSQMLGGSGELFF.

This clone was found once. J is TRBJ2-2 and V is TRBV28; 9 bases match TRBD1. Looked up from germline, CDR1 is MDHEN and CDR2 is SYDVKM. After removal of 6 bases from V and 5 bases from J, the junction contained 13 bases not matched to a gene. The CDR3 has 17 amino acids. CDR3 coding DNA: TGTGCCAGCAGCACTAACCTGGAGGGACAGGGAACCGGGGAGCTGTTTTTT. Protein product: CASSTNLEGQGTGELFF.

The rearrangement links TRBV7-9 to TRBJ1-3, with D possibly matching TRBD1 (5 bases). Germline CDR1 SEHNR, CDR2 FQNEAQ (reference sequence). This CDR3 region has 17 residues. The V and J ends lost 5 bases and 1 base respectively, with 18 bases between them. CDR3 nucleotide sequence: TGTGCCAGCAGCAGAGACAGCTTACCTACTTCTGGAAACACCATATATTTT. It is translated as CASSRDSLPTSGNTIYF.

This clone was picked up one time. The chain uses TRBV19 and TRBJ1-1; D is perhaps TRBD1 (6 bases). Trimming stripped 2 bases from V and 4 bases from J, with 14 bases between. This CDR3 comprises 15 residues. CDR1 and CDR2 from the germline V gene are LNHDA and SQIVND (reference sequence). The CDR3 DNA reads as TGTGCCAGTAGTATAATGGCAGGGGCGGCCACTGAAGCTTTCTTT. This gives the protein CASSIMAGAATEAFF. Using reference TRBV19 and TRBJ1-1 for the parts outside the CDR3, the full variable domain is DGGITQSPKYLFRKEGQNVTLSCEQNLNHDAMYWYRQDPGQGLRLIYYSQIVNDFQKGDIAEGYSVSREKKESFPLTVTSAQKNPTAFYLCASSIMAGAATEAFFGQGTRLTVV.

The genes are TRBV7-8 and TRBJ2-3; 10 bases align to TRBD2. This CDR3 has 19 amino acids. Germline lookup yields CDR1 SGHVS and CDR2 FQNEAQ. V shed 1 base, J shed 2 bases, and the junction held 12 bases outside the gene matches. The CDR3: CASSLGNPKTSGPTDTQYF. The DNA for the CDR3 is TGTGCCAGCAGCTTAGGCAACCCAAAGACTAGCGGGCCCACAGATACGCAGTATTTT.

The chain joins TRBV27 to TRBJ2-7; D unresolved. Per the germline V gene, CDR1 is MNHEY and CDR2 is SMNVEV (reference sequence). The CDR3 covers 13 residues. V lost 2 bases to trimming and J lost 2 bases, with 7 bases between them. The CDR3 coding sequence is TGTGCCAGCAGTTTAGGTAGCACCTACGAGCAGTACTTC. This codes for CASSLGSTYEQYF.

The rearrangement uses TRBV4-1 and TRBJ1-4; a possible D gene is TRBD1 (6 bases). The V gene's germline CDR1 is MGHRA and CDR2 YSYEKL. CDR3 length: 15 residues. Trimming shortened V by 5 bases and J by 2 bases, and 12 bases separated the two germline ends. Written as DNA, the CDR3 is TGCGCCAGCAGCTTATCCAGGGGTACTAATGAAAAACTGTTTTTT. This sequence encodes CASSLSRGTNEKLFF.

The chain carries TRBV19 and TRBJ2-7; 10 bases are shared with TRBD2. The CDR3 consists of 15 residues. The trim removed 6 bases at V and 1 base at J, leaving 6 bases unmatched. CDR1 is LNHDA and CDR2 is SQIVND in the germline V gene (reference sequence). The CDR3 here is CASSPTGLASYEQYF. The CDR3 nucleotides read TGTGCCAGTAGCCCAACGGGACTAGCGTCCTACGAGCAGTACTTC.

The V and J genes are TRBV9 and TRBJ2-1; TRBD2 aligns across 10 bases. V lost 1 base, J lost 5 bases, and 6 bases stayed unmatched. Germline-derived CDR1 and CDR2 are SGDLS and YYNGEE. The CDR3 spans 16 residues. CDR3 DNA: TGTGCCAGCAGCGTATTTTTAGCGGGGGGTGACAATGAGCAGTTCTTC. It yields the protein CASSVFLAGGDNEQFF.

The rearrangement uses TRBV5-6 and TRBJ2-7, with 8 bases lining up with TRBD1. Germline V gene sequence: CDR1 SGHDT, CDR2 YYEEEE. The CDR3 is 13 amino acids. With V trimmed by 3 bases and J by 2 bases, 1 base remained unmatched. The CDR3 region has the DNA TGTGCCAGCAGCTCGACAGGGGCCTACGAGCAGTACTTC. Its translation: CASSSTGAYEQYF.

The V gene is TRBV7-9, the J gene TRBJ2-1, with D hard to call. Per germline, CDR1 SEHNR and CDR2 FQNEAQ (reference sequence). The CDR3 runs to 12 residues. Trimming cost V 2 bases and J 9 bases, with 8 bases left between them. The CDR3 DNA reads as TGTGCCAGCAGCTTACAAACTGGTGAGCAGTTCTTC. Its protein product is CASSLQTGEQFF. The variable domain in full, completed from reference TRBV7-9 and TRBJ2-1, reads DTGVSQNPRHKITKRGQNVTFRCDPISEHNRLYWYRQTLGQGPEFLTYFQNEAQLEKSRLLSDRFSAERPKGSFSTLEIQRTEQGDSAMYLCASSLQTGEQFFGPGTRLTVL.

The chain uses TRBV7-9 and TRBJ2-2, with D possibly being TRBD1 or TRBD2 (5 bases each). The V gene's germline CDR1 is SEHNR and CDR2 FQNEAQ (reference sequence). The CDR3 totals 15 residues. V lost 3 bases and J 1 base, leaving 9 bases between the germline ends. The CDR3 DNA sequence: TGTGCCAGCAGCTTCGGGGCCGGGAACACCGGGGAGCTGTTTTTT. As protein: CASSFGAGNTGELFF.

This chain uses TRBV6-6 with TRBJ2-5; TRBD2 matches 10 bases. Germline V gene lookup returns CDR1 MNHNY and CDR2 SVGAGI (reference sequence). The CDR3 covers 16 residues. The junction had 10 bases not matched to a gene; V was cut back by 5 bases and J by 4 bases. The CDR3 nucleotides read TGTGCCAGCAGTGCCCGGACTAGCGGAGGAGGAGAGACCCAGTACTTC. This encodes CASSARTSGGGETQYF.